What follows is one T cell receptor beta chain and its context. Antigen unknown. In the authors' methods: Filtering differed because ImmunoSEQ produced junction-only sequences that carried no quality scores. Generated by immunoSEQ multiplex PCR, the TCRdb table keeps only in-frame clones and is missing some. The DNA gave D and trimming, while V, J and clone size come from that table. The sample carries about 1.1 million clones, 77% recorded once. This sample is part of a study of shared clonotypes between healthy human individuals. Regarding the study as a whole: Researchers sampled blood only, noting tissue repertoires likely differ. Clonotype sharing across several donors was observed for about 5.2% of naive CD4 clonotypes.

This sequence was found in a man between 18 and 35 years old in good health. Some clones in this sample may be carry-over from other donors' samples. Sequenced material: memory CD4+ T cells from PBMCs. Stated subset: CD45RA-negative fraction.

CDR3 sequence (DNA): TGCGCCAGCAGCTGGATGGGCAGCCCTATTTATGGCTACACCTTC. It yields the protein CASSWMGSPIYGYTF. The gene calls are TRBV5-1 and TRBJ1-2; D remains ambiguous. The CDR3 totals 15 residues. CDR1 and CDR2 from the germline V gene are SGHRS and YFSETQ. With 3 bases removed from V and 5 bases from J, the gap between germline ends came to 17 bases.